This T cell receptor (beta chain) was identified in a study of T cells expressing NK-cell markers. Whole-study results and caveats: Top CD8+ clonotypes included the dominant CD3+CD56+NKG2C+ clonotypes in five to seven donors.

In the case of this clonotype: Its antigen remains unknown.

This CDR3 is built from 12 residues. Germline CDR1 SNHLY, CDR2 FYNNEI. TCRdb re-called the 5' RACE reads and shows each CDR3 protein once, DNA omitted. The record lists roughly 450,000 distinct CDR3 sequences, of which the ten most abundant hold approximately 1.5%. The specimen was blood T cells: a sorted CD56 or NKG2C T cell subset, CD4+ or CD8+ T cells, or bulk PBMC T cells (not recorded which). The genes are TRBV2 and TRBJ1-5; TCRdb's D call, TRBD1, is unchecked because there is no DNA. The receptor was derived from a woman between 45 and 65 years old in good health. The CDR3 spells CASGTDGQPQHF.